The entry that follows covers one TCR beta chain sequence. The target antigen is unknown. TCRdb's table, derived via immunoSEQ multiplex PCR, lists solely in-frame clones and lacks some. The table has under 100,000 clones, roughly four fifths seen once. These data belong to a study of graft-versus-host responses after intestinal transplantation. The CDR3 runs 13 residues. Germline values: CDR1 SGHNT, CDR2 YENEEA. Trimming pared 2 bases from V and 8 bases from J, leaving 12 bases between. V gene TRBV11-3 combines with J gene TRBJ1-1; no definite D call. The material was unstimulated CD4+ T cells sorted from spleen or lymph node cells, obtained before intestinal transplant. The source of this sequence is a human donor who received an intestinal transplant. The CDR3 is CASSLMNGLEAFF. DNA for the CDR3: TGTGCCAGCAGCTTAATGAATGGCCTCGAAGCTTTCTTT.